The 3 T cell receptor beta chains in this list originate from one sample, sequenced in a study of blood T cell repertoires in COVID-19. TCRdb's copy holds only in-frame clones and misses some; the assay was immunoSEQ multiplex PCR. The repertoire holds 250,000 to 300,000 clones, 85% to 90% seen once, with 0.75% to 1% in the top ten. Sequencing used peripheral blood. The receptors come from a woman aged 40 to 50 who had recovered from COVID-19.

The chain carries TRBV5-1 and TRBJ1-2; D remains ambiguous. Germline V lookup: CDR1 SGHRS, CDR2 YFSETQ. This CDR3 has 13 residues. The V end was cut by 3 bases, the J end by 4 bases, with 10 bases between. The CDR3 DNA reads TGCGCCAGCAGCTCGACCGGGAGCTATGGCTACACCTTC. Its translation: CASSSTGSYGYTF.

This clone was detected once. The gene calls are TRBV6-1 and TRBJ2-7, with TRBD1 matching 8 bases. The ends lost 3 bases at V and 6 bases at J; junction bases unmatched: 4. CDR1 is MNHNS, CDR2 SASEGT, per germline. This CDR3 has 13 residues. The CDR3 spells CASSETGVGEQYF. The CDR3 DNA reads TGTGCCAGCAGTGAGACAGGGGTGGGCGAGCAGTACTTC.

The genes are TRBV18 and TRBJ2-1, with 11 positions matching TRBD2. The trim removed 5 bases at V and 8 bases at J, leaving 8 bases unmatched. Germline V CDR1 and CDR2: KGHSH, LQKENI. This CDR3 has 15 amino acids. The CDR3 sequence: CASSETGTSGDEQFF. The CDR3 coding sequence is TGTGCCAGCTCAGAAACCGGGACTAGCGGCGATGAGCAGTTCTTC.